These T cell receptor beta chains were read from a single sample in a study of CD8+ T cells in alopecia areata. Produced via immunoSEQ multiplex PCR; TCRdb's table is partial and in-frame only. The table includes some 190,000 clones, approximately 72% detected once. The sample consisted of CD4+ T cells sorted from blood, taken at week 44, from a patient treated with tofacitinib. The origin of the receptors is a human donor with alopecia areata. Both conserved end residues are part of each CDR3. The D gene is left open where the match is weak. Size tells how often a clone was seen (once, few, many) or the class of an expanded clone, and some rows leave it out.

V	D	J	size	CDR3	DNA
TRBV18	.	TRBJ1-3	few	CASSPLAGASTSGNTIYF	TGTGCCAGCTCACCACTGGCAGGGGCCTCGACCTCTGGAAACACCATATATTTT
TRBV2	TRBD1	TRBJ1-5	.	CASSGQGGENNQPQHF	TGTGCCAGCAGCGGACAGGGGGGCGAGAACAATCAGCCCCAGCATTTT
TRBV7-3	.	TRBJ1-1	.	CASSLIGLVNTEAFF	TGTGCCAGCAGCTTAATCGGGTTGGTGAACACTGAAGCTTTCTTT
TRBV5-1	.	TRBJ2-7	.	CASSFLGRPYEQYF	TGCGCCAGCAGCTTCTTAGGGAGACCCTACGAGCAGTACTTC
TRBV19	TRBD1	TRBJ1-5	.	CASKIRGQGRNQPQHF	TGTGCCAGTAAAATCAGGGGACAGGGGCGCAATCAGCCCCAGCATTTT
TRBV6-5	.	TRBJ2-2	.	CASSSPGEGTGELFF	TGTGCCAGCAGCTCCCCAGGGGAGGGCACCGGGGAGCTGTTTTTT
TRBV5-1	.	TRBJ1-1	.	CASSLDGRNTEAFF	TGCGCCAGCAGCTTGGATGGACGTAACACTGAAGCTTTCTTT
TRBV2	TRBD1	TRBJ1-1	.	CASSAISTGGGTEAFF	TGTGCCAGCAGTGCTATTAGCACAGGGGGCGGAACTGAAGCTTTCTTT
TRBV12-5	.	TRBJ2-7	.	CASGLGGGRPAKF	TGTGCTAGTGGTTTGGGGGGCGGCCGTCCTGCCAAATTC
TRBV29-1	TRBD1	TRBJ2-7	.	CSVSGTGIYEQYF	TGCAGCGTTTCCGGGACAGGGATCTACGAGCAGTACTTC
TRBV7-2	TRBD2	TRBJ2-1	many	CASSLLSGGPYNEQFF	TGTGCCAGCAGCTTACTTAGCGGGGGCCCATACAATGAGCAGTTCTTC
TRBV25-1	.	TRBJ2-1	once	CASSESVLGPRREQFF	TGTGCCAGCAGTGAATCCGTTTTAGGACCACGAAGGGAGCAGTTCTTC
TRBV5-1	TRBD2	TRBJ2-1	.	CASSPGTSRDEQFF	TGCGCCAGCAGTCCCGGGACTAGTAGGGATGAGCAGTTCTTC
TRBV2	TRBD1	TRBJ1-2	.	CASCRGFDNYGYTF	TGTGCCAGCTGCAGGGGGTTTGATAACTATGGCTACACCTTC
TRBV25-1	.	TRBJ1-1	.	CASSGVDTEAFF	TGTGCCAGCAGTGGAGTAGACACTGAAGCTTTCTTT
TRBV29-1	.	TRBJ2-5	few	CSVMSDLGGETQYF	TGCAGCGTTATGTCCGATCTAGGGGGAGAGACCCAGTACTTC
TRBV23-1	TRBD1	TRBJ1-5	.	CASSQSAIDRDQPQHF	TGCGCCAGCAGTCAATCAGCCATAGACAGGGATCAGCCCCAGCATTTT
TRBV20-1	.	TRBJ2-1	.	CSASRHNEQFF	TGCAGTGCATCAAGACACAATGAGCAGTTCTTC
TRBV11-1	.	TRBJ1-6	.	CASSSMENSPLHF	TGTGCCAGCAGCTCGATGGAAAATTCACCCCTCCACTTT
TRBV11-1	.	TRBJ2-1	few	CASISSGWGNEQFF	TGTGCCAGCATTAGTTCGGGATGGGGAAATGAGCAGTTCTTC
TRBV5-1	.	TRBJ2-2	few	CASSVGTTVGGELFF	TGCGCCAGCAGCGTCGGGACGACCGTAGGCGGGGAGCTGTTTTTT
TRBV29-1	TRBD2	TRBJ2-7	once	CSVEFFGTRRGEQYF	TGCAGCGTTGAATTCTTTGGGACTAGACGGGGCGAGCAGTACTTC
TRBV27	TRBD1	TRBJ1-2	.	CASSLKGQGGANNYGYTF	TGTGCCAGCAGTTTAAAGGGGCAAGGGGGCGCGAATAACTATGGCTACACCTTC
TRBV29-1	.	TRBJ1-5	.	CSVGHGQNQPQHF	TGCAGCGTTGGGCACGGACAGAATCAGCCCCAGCATTTT
TRBV29-1	TRBD2	TRBJ2-7	.	CSAELTSGGQGEQYF	TGCAGCGCCGAGCTGACTAGCGGGGGCCAGGGGGAGCAGTACTTC
TRBV7-7	.	TRBJ2-3	.	CASSLEPGKDTQYF	TGTGCCAGCAGCTTAGAACCCGGCAAGGATACGCAGTATTTT
TRBV4-3	.	TRBJ1-2	.	CASSFTTGNYGYTF	TGCGCCAGCAGCTTCACTACAGGGAACTATGGCTACACCTTC
TRBV29-1	TRBD2	TRBJ2-1	few	CSVQKVGGVKRGNEQFF	TGCAGCGTCCAAAAAGTCGGGGGGGTGAAGCGAGGGAACGAGCAGTTCTTC
TRBV6-1	.	TRBJ1-2	.	CAISESSTGDIYGYTF	TGTGCCATCAGTGAGTCTTCGACAGGAGACATCTATGGCTACACCTTC
TRBV7-3	TRBD1	TRBJ1-1	.	CASSLTATGSTEAFF	TGTGCCAGCAGCTTAACCGCGACAGGGAGTACTGAAGCTTTCTTT
TRBV29-1	.	TRBJ2-2	few	CSAELVIGELFF	TGCAGCGCCGAACTAGTGATCGGGGAGCTGTTTTTT